Listed below are T cell receptor beta chains from one sample, sequenced in a study of shared clonotypes between healthy human individuals. TCRdb's copy holds only in-frame clones and misses some; the assay was immunoSEQ multiplex PCR. The data show over 850,000 clones, around 82% seen once. The source material was memory CD4+ T cells from PBMCs. These receptors came from a man younger than 35 in good health. Some clones in this sample may be carry-over from other donors' samples. Both conserved end residues are part of each CDR3. The D gene is left open where the match is weak. Size is stated for part of the rows, as once, few or many counts, or as a class when the clone is expanded.

d_gene	v_gene	abundance	j_gene	CDR3nt	CDR3aa
NA	TRBV30	NA	TRBJ1-6	TGTGCCTGGAGCGGTCAGAATAATTCACCCCTCCACTTT	CAWSGQNNSPLHF
NA	TRBV7-9	NA	TRBJ1-5	TGTGCCAGCGGGAAGGGGACCACGAATCAGCCCCAGCATTTT	CASGKGTTNQPQHF
NA	TRBV5-4	NA	TRBJ2-5	TGTGCCAGCAGCTTCGACGGGAAAGAGACCCAGTACTTC	CASSFDGKETQYF
TRBD1	TRBV28	NA	TRBJ2-1	TGTGCCACCCTACGACAGGGTACCTACAATGAGCAGTTCTTC	CATLRQGTYNEQFF
TRBD1	TRBV6-5	NA	TRBJ2-5	TGTGCCAGCAGCCGAGGACAGGGACAAGAGACCCAGTACTTC	CASSRGQGQETQYF
TRBD2	TRBV5-1	NA	TRBJ2-2	TGCGCCAGCAGCCCGAACGCATTTCCTAGCGGGAGGTTGTACGGGGAGCTGTTTTTT	CASSPNAFPSGRLYGELFF
TRBD2	TRBV27	NA	TRBJ2-3	TGTGCCAGCAGGTGGACTAGCGGGAGGTTTACAGATACGCAGTATTTT	CASRWTSGRFTDTQYF
NA	TRBV19	NA	TRBJ2-5	TGTGCCAGTAGTATTACTTTTTCGGGAGAGACCCAGTACTTC	CASSITFSGETQYF
NA	TRBV19	NA	TRBJ2-1	TGTGCCAGTAGTATCCGCCCGAAGGGGATTGAGCAGTTCTTC	CASSIRPKGIEQFF
NA	TRBV28	many	TRBJ2-2	TGTGCCACCCCCCGGCAGGGGTACACCGGGGAGCTGTTTTTT	CATPRQGYTGELFF
TRBD1	TRBV6-1	NA	TRBJ1-1	TGTGCCAGCAGGGGGGGACAGGGGAACACTGAAGCTTTCTTT	CASRGGQGNTEAFF
NA	TRBV25-1	NA	TRBJ2-5	TGTGCCAGCAGTGACAGGGCTCGGGAGACCCAGTACTTC	CASSDRARETQYF
NA	TRBV2	many	TRBJ1-5	TGTGCCAGCAGTATTCGGGGTCCCAATCAGCCCCAGCATTTT	CASSIRGPNQPQHF
TRBD2	TRBV2	many	TRBJ2-1	TGTGCCAGCAGTTATAGCGGGAAGGTTAACAATGAGCAGTTCTTC	CASSYSGKVNNEQFF
NA	TRBV25-1	NA	TRBJ2-1	TGTGCCAGCAGCGACGAGTTCGGGATGGGGGGAGAGCAGTTCTTC	CASSDEFGMGGEQFF
NA	TRBV14	once	TRBJ2-6	TGTGCCAGCAGCCCGAAGGGCTCCAACGTCCTGACTTTC	CASSPKGSNVLTF
TRBD1	TRBV4-2	NA	TRBJ2-1	TGTGCCAGCAGCCAAGATTGGAAGCAGGGGGCAGTCTATGAGCAGTTCTTC	CASSQDWKQGAVYEQFF
TRBD1	TRBV2	NA	TRBJ2-2	TGTGCCAGCAGGTCCCGCGGGACAGGGGACCGGGAGCTGTTTTTT	CASRSRGTGDRELFF
NA	TRBV19	many	TRBJ2-1	TGTGCCAGTACCAAAAAGGGGCTAGTCTACAATGAGCAGTTCTTC	CASTKKGLVYNEQFF
NA	TRBV7-2	once	TRBJ1-6	TGTGCCAGCAGCTTAAATGCAGGTCGGAATAATTCACCCCTCCACTTT	CASSLNAGRNNSPLHF
NA	TRBV6-1	NA	TRBJ1-2	TGTGCCAGCAGTGAGACGAGGGTGGGCGGCTACACCTTC	CASSETRVGGYTF
NA	TRBV6-6	once	TRBJ1-1	TGTGCCAGCAGTTACCCAGGGTACGTGAACACTGAAGCTTTCTTT	CASSYPGYVNTEAFF
TRBD1	TRBV18	NA	TRBJ2-3	TGTGCCAGCTCACCGCTTTCTGGACAGGGAAATACAGATACGCAGTATTTT	CASSPLSGQGNTDTQYF